What follows are 27 T cell receptor beta chains derived from one specimen sequenced in a study. TCRdb ran MiXCR on the RT-PCR reads and lists one entry per CDR3 protein. The sample lists almost 700,000 distinct CDR3 sequences, 14% seen once, with roughly 3.9% in the top ten. Source material: memory CD4+ T cells from blood. Source of these receptors: a female donor in good health, serving as a healthy control.

This clonotype has more than one count but fewer than ten. The gene calls are TRBV7-9 and TRBJ2-1; 10 positions match TRBD2. Germline trimming cut 0 bases from V and 4 bases from J; bases unmatched to any gene: 3. Germline CDR1 is SEHNR and CDR2 is FQNEAQ (reference sequence). There are 16 residues in the CDR3. CDR3 DNA: TGTGCCAGCAGCTTAGCCCTAGCGGGAGCGTACAATGAGCAGTTCTTC. Its protein product is CASSLALAGAYNEQFF.

This clonotype was found once. The V gene is TRBV2, the J gene TRBJ2-1, with D maybe TRBD2 (7 bases). The V end lost 7 bases, the J end lost 7 bases, and 17 bases lay between the germline ends. Germline V gene lookup returns CDR1 SNHLY and CDR2 FYNNEI. The CDR3 spans 14 residues. The CDR3: CASTRLAQGNEQFF. In nucleotides, the CDR3 is TGTGCCAGCACTCGACTAGCTCAGGGGAATGAGCAGTTCTTC.

This rearrangement joins TRBV30 to TRBJ2-2, with D perhaps TRBD2 (5 bases). Germline V gene lookup returns CDR1 GTSNPN and CDR2 SVGIG (reference sequence). Trimming took off 6 bases at V and 4 bases at J, with 15 bases between the two ends. CDR3 length equals 14 residues. The CDR3 sequence is CACWSGFGTGELFF. The CDR3 DNA reads TGTGCCTGCTGGTCGGGATTCGGCACCGGGGAGCTGTTTTTT.

The rearrangement links TRBV20-1 to TRBJ2-3; 11 bases agree with TRBD2. The germline gives CDR1 DFQATT, CDR2 SNEGSKA (reference sequence). The CDR3 is made up of 14 amino acids. The CDR3 DNA sequence: TGCAGGGGCCAGACTAGCGGGACCACAGATACGCAGTATTTT. Its translation: CRGQTSGTTDTQYF.

This clonotype was seen a handful of times. V usage is TRBV9 and J usage is TRBJ1-1; D is unclear. V shed 0 bases and J shed 4 bases, with 10 bases lying between them. CDR3 size: 14 residues. CDR1 SGDLS and CDR2 YYNGEE come from the germline V gene. The CDR3 loop is CASSVGRVGTEAFF. The CDR3 DNA sequence: TGTGCCAGCAGCGTAGGAAGGGTCGGCACTGAAGCTTTCTTT.

This clonotype was detected a few times. The chain carries TRBV7-2 and TRBJ2-1, with TRBD2 matching over 9 bases. CDR3 length: 12 residues. CDR1 and CDR2 (germline): SGHTA, FQGNSA. Trimming removed 3 bases from V and 15 bases from J; junction bases left unmatched: 6. The CDR3 here is CASSFTSGPAFF. The CDR3, as DNA: TGTGCCAGCAGCTTTACTAGCGGGCCAGCGTTCTTC.

The chain couples TRBV5-1 to TRBJ2-7, with 7 bases fitting TRBD1. The CDR3 has 14 residues. Germline CDR1 reads SGHRS; CDR2 reads YFSETQ. The J segment lost 3 bases and the V segment lost 2 bases, leaving 5 bases of the junction unmatched. DNA of the CDR3: TGCGCCAGCAGCTTCGGGACAGCCAACTACGAGCAGTACTTC. It is translated as CASSFGTANYEQYF.

Many counts were recorded for this clonotype. This rearrangement joins TRBV6-5 to TRBJ1-2; D may be TRBD1 (5 bases). The CDR3 loop spans 17 amino acids. Trimming removed 0 bases at V and 0 bases at J, with 14 bases between. Germline V gene sequence: CDR1 MNHEY, CDR2 SVGAGI. The CDR3 sequence: CASSYSLEEGSNYGYTF. The CDR3 region has the DNA TGTGCCAGCAGTTACTCCCTCGAGGAGGGGTCTAACTATGGCTACACCTTC.

The rearrangement uses TRBV28 and TRBJ2-7; possible D gene TRBD1, 6 bases. V lost 5 bases and J lost 0, with 8 bases in between. The germline V gene encodes CDR1 MDHEN and CDR2 SYDVKM. The CDR3 is 13 amino acids. The CDR3 region is CASSTQGSYEQYF. DNA of the CDR3: TGTGCCAGCAGTACACAGGGCTCCTACGAGCAGTACTTC.

This rearrangement joins TRBV20-1 to TRBJ2-3, with TRBD2 matching over 16 bases. The V and J ends lost 0 bases and 5 bases, in that order; junction bases with no gene match: 11. This CDR3 has 19 amino acids. CDR1 is DFQATT and CDR2 is SNEGSKA in the germline V gene (reference sequence). The CDR3 spells CSARDDAGTSGRARDTQYF. The CDR3 DNA is TGCAGTGCTAGAGATGACGCCGGGACTAGCGGGAGGGCAAGAGATACGCAGTATTTT.

There are a few counts of this clonotype. This chain uses TRBV7-2 with TRBJ2-6; 9 nucleotides agree with TRBD2. J lost 0 bases, V lost 5 bases, and 8 bases had no gene match. The CDR3 extends over 18 amino acids. Germline CDR1 and CDR2: SGHTA and FQGNSA. The DNA for the CDR3 is TGTGCCAGCAGCCGCCTAGCGGGGCAATACTCTGGGGCCAACGTCCTGACTTTC. Translated: CASSRLAGQYSGANVLTF.

This clonotype was recorded a few times. This chain joins TRBV11-1 and TRBJ2-2; D gene unclear. V gave up 3 bases and J gave up 0 bases, with 8 bases separating them. CDR3 length: 15 amino acids. The germline CDR1 and CDR2 sequences are SGHAT and FQDESV (reference sequence). In DNA form, the CDR3 reads TGTGCCAGCAGCTTTACATCCCCGAACACCGGGGAGCTGTTTTTT. Its protein product is CASSFTSPNTGELFF.

This chain connects TRBV7-9 to TRBJ2-1, with 7 bases aligning to TRBD2. Trimming removed 0 bases from V and 10 bases from J; junction bases left unmatched: 9. The CDR3 has 15 residues. Germline CDR1 reads SEHNR; CDR2 reads FQNEAQ (reference sequence). This chain's CDR3 is CASSLARAGEGEQFF. The CDR3 nucleotides read TGTGCCAGCAGCTTAGCTAGGGCCGGGGAGGGGGAGCAGTTCTTC. The variable domain in full, with the rest retrieved from reference TRBV7-9 and TRBJ2-1, is DTGVSQNPRHKITKRGQNVTFRCDPISEHNRLYWYRQTLGQGPEFLTYFQNEAQLEKSRLLSDRFSAERPKGSFSTLEIQRTEQGDSAMYLCASSLARAGEGEQFFGPGTRLTVL.

V gene TRBV5-6 combines with J gene TRBJ1-6, with D perhaps matching TRBD1 (5 bases). The CDR3 totals 16 residues. CDR1 is SGHDT, CDR2 YYEEEE, per germline. V was pared by 3 bases and J by 8 bases, with 18 bases between. In DNA form, the CDR3 reads TGTGCCAGCAGCTCCCGGGCTGGAGGGGTATATTCACCCCTCCACTTT. Its protein product is CASSSRAGGVYSPLHF.

This clonotype was picked up a small number of times. The chain employs TRBV6-2 or TRBV6-3 and TRBJ2-1; 12 bases line up with TRBD2. Germline CDR1 reads MNHEY; CDR2 reads SVGEGT. Trimming cost V 6 bases and J 5 bases; bases outside gene matches: 5. The CDR3 consists of 15 residues. CDR3 sequence reads: CASRPPSGGDNEQFF. In nucleotides, the CDR3 is TGTGCCAGCAGACCACCTAGCGGGGGGGACAATGAGCAGTTCTTC.

Only a few counts were recorded for this clonotype. The gene calls are TRBV7-8 and TRBJ1-1; D not resolved. Trimming removed 2 bases at V and 0 bases at J, with 7 bases between. This CDR3 is 14 amino acids long. The V gene's germline CDR1 is SGHVS and CDR2 FQNEAQ. CDR3 region: CASSLLFVNTEAFF. The CDR3 nucleotides are TGTGCCAGCAGCTTATTGTTTGTGAACACTGAAGCTTTCTTT.

The sample holds a few counts of this clonotype. This CDR3 is CSARGNLAGRTDTQYF. In nucleotides, the CDR3 is TGCAGTGCTAGGGGCAACTTAGCGGGACGGACAGATACGCAGTATTTT. This sequence joins TRBV20-1 and TRBJ2-3; TRBD2 agrees at 8 bases. CDR3 length: 16 residues. The V gene end was trimmed by 3 bases and the J gene end by 3 bases; junction bases not matched to a gene: 11. Germline CDR1 DFQATT, CDR2 SNEGSKA (reference sequence).

This clonotype was recorded at least ten times. The CDR3 bases are TGTGCCAGCAGCTTAGGACAGGGGGGAGCCTACGAGCAGTACTTC. Protein sequence: CASSLGQGGAYEQYF. This chain connects TRBV11-2 to TRBJ2-7; the match to TRBD1 covers 9 bases. V lost 1 base, J lost 2 bases, and 3 bases stayed unmatched. The CDR3 sequence is 15 residues long. Looked up from germline, CDR1 is SGHAT and CDR2 is FQNNGV.

The chain has TRBV20-1 and TRBJ2-3; TRBD2 agrees at 8 bases. Germline V gene data show CDR1 as DFQATT and CDR2 as SNEGSKA (reference sequence). The CDR3 consists of 15 residues. J was trimmed by 6 bases and V by 2 bases; bases with no gene match: 10. In DNA, the CDR3 is TGCAGTGCTAGATCGCCCGGGACTAGTGGGGATACGCAGTATTTT. Translating gives CSARSPGTSGDTQYF.

The V call is TRBV9, the J call TRBJ2-2, with D perhaps being TRBD1 or TRBD2 (5 bases each). This CDR3 comprises 15 residues. Between the trimmed V and J ends, which lost 2 bases and 1 base, there was a span of 9 bases. CDR1 is SGDLS and CDR2 is YYNGEE in the germline V gene. Here the CDR3 reads CASSVRGENTGELFF. CDR3 nucleotide sequence: TGTGCCAGCAGCGTGAGGGGCGAGAACACCGGGGAGCTGTTTTTT. The full variable domain, completed using reference TRBV9 and TRBJ2-2, is DSGVTQTPKHLITATGQRVTLRCSPRSGDLSVYWYQQSLDQGLQFLIQYYNGEERAKGNILERFSAQQFPDLHSELNLSSLELGDSALYFCASSVRGENTGELFFGEGSRLTVL.

Only a few counts were recorded for this clonotype. The gene calls are TRBV12-3 or TRBV12-4 and TRBJ1-2; TRBD1 agrees at 8 bases. V lost 6 bases and J lost 8; bases outside the gene matches: 8. This CDR3 has 13 residues. CDR3 in amino acids: CASRMGQVGGYTF. The CDR3 region has the DNA TGTGCCAGCAGAATGGGACAGGTAGGAGGCTACACCTTC.

This clonotype has only a few counts. V usage is TRBV9 and J usage is TRBJ1-4, with a possible D match to TRBD1 (6 bases). V lost 1 base, J lost 4 bases, and 11 bases lay in between. CDR3 length equals 15 residues. Per germline, CDR1 SGDLS and CDR2 YYNGEE. The CDR3 loop is CASSVQGQSNEKLFF. CDR3 nucleotides: TGTGCCAGCAGCGTACAGGGGCAGAGTAATGAAAAACTGTTTTTT.

This clonotype was counted ten times or more. The V call is TRBV6-5, the J call TRBJ1-6, with D tentatively TRBD1 (6 bases). This CDR3 region has 15 residues. Germline-derived CDR1 and CDR2 are MNHEY and SVGAGI. V dropped 2 bases and J dropped 10 bases, with 15 bases sitting between them. The CDR3 protein is CASSYTQGLESPLHF. CDR3 nucleotide sequence: TGTGCCAGCAGTTACACCCAGGGGCTCGAATCACCCCTCCACTTT.

This sequence joins TRBV24-1 and TRBJ2-5, with D possibly being TRBD2 (5 bases). This CDR3 is 14 amino acids long. Germline V lookup: CDR1 KGHDR, CDR2 SFDVKD. V shed 0 bases and J shed 5 bases, with 9 bases lying between them. The CDR3 protein is CATSDLLTGETQYF. For the CDR3, the DNA is TGTGCCACCAGTGATTTGCTTACGGGGGAGACCCAGTACTTC.

This clonotype was counted at least ten times. The chain links TRBV7-2 to TRBJ1-5; 7 bases are a match to TRBD1. From germline, CDR1 is SGHTA and CDR2 FQGNSA. CDR3 length equals 14 residues. V was pared by 5 bases and J by 4 bases, with 5 bases of the junction left unmatched. CDR3 region: CASSRTGVNQPQHF. CDR3 nucleotides: TGTGCCAGCAGCCGTACAGGGGTAAATCAGCCCCAGCATTTT.

The chain employs TRBV28 and TRBJ2-6; 7 bases align to TRBD2. The CDR3 contains 15 residues. Germline assignment: CDR1 MDHEN and CDR2 SYDVKM. Germline trimming cut 7 bases from V and 0 bases from J; bases unmatched to any gene: 3. This CDR3 is CASTSGPSGANVLTF. In DNA form, the CDR3 reads TGTGCCAGCACTAGCGGTCCCTCTGGGGCCAACGTCCTGACTTTC.

V gene TRBV24-1 combines with J gene TRBJ2-5, with 7 bases fitting TRBD1. V was clipped by 5 bases and J by 2 bases; unmatched bases: 4. The CDR3 totals 14 residues. The germline gives CDR1 KGHDR, CDR2 SFDVKD. The CDR3 coding sequence is TGTGCCACCAGTGTAGGGGGCCTTCAAGAGACCCAGTACTTC. This codes for CATSVGGLQETQYF.